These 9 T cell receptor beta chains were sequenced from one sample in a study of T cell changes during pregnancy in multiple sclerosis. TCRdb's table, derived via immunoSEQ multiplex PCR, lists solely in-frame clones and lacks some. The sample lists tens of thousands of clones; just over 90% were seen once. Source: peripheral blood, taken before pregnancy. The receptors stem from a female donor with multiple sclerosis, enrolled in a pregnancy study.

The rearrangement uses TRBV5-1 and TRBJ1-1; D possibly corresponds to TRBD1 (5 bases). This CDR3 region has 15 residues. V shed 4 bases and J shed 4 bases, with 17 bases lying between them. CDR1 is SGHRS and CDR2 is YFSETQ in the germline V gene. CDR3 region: CASSTRLGEGTEAFF. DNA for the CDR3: TGCGCCAGCAGCACCAGGTTGGGGGAGGGCACTGAAGCTTTCTTT.

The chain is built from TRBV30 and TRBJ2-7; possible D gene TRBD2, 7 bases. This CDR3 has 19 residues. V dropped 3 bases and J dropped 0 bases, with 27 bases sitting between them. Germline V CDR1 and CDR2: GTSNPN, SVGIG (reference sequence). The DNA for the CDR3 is TGTGCCTGGAGAGGGGGTTGGGGGACGGCGGGGGTGAGCTCCTACGAGCAGTACTTC. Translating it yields CAWRGGWGTAGVSSYEQYF.

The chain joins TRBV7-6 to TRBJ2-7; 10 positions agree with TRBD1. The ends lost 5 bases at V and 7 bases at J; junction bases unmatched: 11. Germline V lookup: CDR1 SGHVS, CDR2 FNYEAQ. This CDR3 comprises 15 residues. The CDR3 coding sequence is TGTGCCAGCAGCCCCGGGGACAGGGGCTTCGGAGAGCAGTACTTC. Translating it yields CASSPGDRGFGEQYF. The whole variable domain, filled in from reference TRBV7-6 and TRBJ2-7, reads GAGVSQSPRYKVTKRGQDVALRCDPISGHVSLYWYRQALGQGPEFLTYFNYEAQQDKSGLPNDRFSAERPEGSISTLTIQRTEQRDSAMYRCASSPGDRGFGEQYFGPGTRLTVT.

CDR3: CASTTPRGSNTEAFF. CDR3 nucleotide sequence: TGTGCCAGCACCACCCCCAGGGGATCGAACACTGAAGCTTTCTTT. The J gene is TRBJ1-1, the V gene TRBV6-5; tentatively, D is TRBD1 (6 bases). Per germline, CDR1 MNHEY and CDR2 SVGAGI. V was shortened by 7 bases and J by 1 base, with 16 bases between the two germline ends. The CDR3 is 15 residues long.

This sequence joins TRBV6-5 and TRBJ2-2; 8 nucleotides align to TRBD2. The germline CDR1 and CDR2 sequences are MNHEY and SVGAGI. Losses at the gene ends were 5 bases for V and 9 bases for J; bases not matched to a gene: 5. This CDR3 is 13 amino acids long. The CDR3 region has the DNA TGTGCCAGCAGTCGGGGGGGGTATCGGGAGCTGTTTTTT. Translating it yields CASSRGGYRELFF.

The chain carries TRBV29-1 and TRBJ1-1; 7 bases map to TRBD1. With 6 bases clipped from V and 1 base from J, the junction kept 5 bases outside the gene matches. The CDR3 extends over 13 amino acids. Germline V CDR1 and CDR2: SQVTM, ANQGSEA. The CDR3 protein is CSVLGTANTEAFF. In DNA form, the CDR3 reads TGCAGCGTCCTAGGGACAGCGAACACTGAAGCTTTCTTT.

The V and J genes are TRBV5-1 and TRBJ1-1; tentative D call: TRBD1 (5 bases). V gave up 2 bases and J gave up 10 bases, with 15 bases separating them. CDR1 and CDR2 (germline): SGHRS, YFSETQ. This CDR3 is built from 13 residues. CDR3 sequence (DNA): TGCGCCAGCAGCTTAAATAATAGGGGATCAGCTTTCTTT. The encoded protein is CASSLNNRGSAFF.

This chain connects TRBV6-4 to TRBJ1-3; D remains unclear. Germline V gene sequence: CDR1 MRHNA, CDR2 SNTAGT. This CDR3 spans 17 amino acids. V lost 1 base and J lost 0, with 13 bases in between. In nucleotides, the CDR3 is TGTGCCAGCAGTGACTGCGGGGAATCTCCCTCTGGAAACACCATATATTTT. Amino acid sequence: CASSDCGESPSGNTIYF.

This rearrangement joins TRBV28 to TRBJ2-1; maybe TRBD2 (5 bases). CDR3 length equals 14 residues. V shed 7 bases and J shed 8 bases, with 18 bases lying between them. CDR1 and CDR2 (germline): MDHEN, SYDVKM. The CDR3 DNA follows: TGTGCCAGCAACGGGATCCCGTACGACCATGAGCAGTTCTTC. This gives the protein CASNGIPYDHEQFF.